This entry concerns a single T cell receptor beta chain. The sample holds many counts of this clonotype. The target of this receptor is not known. No base quality information exists; no much larger clone differs at one position. The data were taken from a study of T-cell reconstitution after alpha-beta-depleted transplantation in children (dated by TCRdb to 2016 to 2017). The study in broad terms: The study quantitatively tracked T-cell immune reconstitution after TCRalphabeta/CD19-depleted allogeneic hematopoietic cell transplantation in children using TCR repertoire profiling.

The treatment or condition label here, explained by the study, means: allogeneic hematopoietic cell transplantation with graft depleted of TCRalphabeta T cells and CD19 B cells. Transplant recipients were children who received TCRalphabeta/CD19-depleted allogeneic hematopoietic cell grafts. Libraries were prepared through PCR. Instrument used: Illumina HiSeq 2500. TCR libraries were prepared with molecular barcoding, using unique molecular identifiers to normalize TCRbeta repertoire quantification. TCRdb's own reprocessing of the public reads used fastp at Q25 and MiXCR and kept productive beta chains. Identical CDR3 protein sequences are pooled into one entry, listed with their most common genes and DNA. This sample has 85,000 to 120,000 distinct CDR3 sequences in its table, and around 7.8% of those were observed once. Over 15% of the sample lies in the top ten. V gives up 2 bases and J gives up 4 bases, and the segment between their germline ends measures 8 bases. CDR3 length: 13 amino acids, cysteine to phenylalanine. Solely the CDR3 DNA is kept, with 39 bases framed from the first base.

Broad study findings and their caveats: The high TCRbeta diversity at day 60 in some patients was ascribed to recipient T cells and intrathymic progenitors that had survived conditioning. Hyperexpanded clone frequencies declined over subsequent months; after one year, T-cell counts and TCRbeta diversity were mostly attributed to newly produced T cells. The apparently early alphabetaT-cell count recovery about two months after transplant was reportedly dependent on only several hundred rapidly expanded clones derived from non-depleted graft cells.

Specimen: PBMCs, collected before TCRalphabeta/CD19-depleted stem cell transplant. Recombination linked TRBV12-3 or TRBV12-4 to TRBJ1-2, with TRBD1 as a weak D call on 5 bases. The source is a boy between 2 and 10 years old with acute lymphoblastic leukemia, due to receive a stem cell transplant. The sequence in DNA is TGTGCCAGCAGTTTACGGGACGCCTATGGCTACACCTTC. It encodes CASSLRDAYGYTF.